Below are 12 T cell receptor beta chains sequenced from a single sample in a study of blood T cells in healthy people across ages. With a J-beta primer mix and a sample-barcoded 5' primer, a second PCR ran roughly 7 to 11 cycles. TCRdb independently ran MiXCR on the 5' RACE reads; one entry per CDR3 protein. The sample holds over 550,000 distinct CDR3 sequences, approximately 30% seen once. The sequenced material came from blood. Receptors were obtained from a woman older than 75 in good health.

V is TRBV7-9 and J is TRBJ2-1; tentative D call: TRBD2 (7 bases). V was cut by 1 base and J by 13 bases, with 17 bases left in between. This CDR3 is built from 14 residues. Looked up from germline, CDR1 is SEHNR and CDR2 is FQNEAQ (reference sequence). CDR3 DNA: TGTGCCAGCAGCTTAGAAAGGGGGGGTGAGACCCAGTTCTTC. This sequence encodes CASSLERGGETQFF.

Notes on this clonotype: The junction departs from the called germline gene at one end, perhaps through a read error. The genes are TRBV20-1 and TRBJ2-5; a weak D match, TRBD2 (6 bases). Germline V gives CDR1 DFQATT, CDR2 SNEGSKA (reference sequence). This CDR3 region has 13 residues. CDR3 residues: CSAWDSQGETRYF. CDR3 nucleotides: TGCAGTGCTTGGGACTCCCAGGGAGAGACCCGGTACTTC.

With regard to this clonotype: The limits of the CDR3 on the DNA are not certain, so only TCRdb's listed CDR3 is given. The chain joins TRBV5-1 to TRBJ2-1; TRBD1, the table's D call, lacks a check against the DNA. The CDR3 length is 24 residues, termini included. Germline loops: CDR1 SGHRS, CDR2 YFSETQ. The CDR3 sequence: CASSLGGAGTYEQYFGAGTHRKFF.

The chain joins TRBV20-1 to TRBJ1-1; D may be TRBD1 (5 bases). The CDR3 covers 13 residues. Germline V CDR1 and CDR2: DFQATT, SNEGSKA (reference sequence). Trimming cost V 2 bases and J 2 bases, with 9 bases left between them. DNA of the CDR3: TGCAGTGCTAGAAGGGGACCTAACACTGAAGCTTTCTTT. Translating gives CSARRGPNTEAFF.

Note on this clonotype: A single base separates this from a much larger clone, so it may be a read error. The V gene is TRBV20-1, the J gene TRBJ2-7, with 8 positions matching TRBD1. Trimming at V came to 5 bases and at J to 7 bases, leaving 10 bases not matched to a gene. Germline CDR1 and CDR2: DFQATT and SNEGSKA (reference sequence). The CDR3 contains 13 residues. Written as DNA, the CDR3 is TGCAGTGCTTCCGGGACAGGCTACAATGAGCAGTACTTC. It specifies CSASGTGYNEQYF.

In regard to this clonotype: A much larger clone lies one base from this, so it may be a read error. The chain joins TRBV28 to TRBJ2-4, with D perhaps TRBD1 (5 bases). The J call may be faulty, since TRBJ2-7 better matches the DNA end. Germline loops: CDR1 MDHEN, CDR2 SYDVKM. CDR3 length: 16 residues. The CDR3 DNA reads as TGTGCCAGCAGTTGGGCAGGGCAACTTGCTTCCTACGAGCAGTACTTC. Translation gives CASSWAGQLASYEQYF.

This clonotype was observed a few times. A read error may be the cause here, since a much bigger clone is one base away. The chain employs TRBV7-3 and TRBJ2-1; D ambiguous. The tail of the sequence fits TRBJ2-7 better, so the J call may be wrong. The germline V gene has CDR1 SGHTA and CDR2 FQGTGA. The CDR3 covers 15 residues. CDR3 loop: CASSLTVTNYNEQYF. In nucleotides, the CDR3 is TGTGCCAGCAGCTTAACAGTCACTAACTACAATGAGCAGTACTTC.

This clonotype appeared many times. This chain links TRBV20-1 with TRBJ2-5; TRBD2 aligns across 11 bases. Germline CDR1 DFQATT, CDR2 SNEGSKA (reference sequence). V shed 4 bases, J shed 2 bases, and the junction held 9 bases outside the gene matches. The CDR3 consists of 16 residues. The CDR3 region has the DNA TGCAGTGCTACCAATCTAGCGGGGGGCAATCAAGAGACCCAGTACTTC. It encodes CSATNLAGGNQETQYF.

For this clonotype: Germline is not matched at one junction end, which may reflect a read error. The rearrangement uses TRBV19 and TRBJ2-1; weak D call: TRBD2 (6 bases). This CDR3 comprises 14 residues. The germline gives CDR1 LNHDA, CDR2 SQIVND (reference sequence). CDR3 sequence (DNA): TGTGCCAGTAGTGCTCGACTAGTTGGCAATGAGCAGTTGTTC. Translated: CASSARLVGNEQLF.

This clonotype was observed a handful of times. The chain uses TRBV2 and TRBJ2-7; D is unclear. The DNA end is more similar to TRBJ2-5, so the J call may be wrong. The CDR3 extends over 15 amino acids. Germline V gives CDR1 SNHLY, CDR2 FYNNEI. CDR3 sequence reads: CASSDIRMPTSTQYF. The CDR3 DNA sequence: TGTGCCAGCAGTGATATAAGGATGCCTACTTCGACCCAGTACTTC.

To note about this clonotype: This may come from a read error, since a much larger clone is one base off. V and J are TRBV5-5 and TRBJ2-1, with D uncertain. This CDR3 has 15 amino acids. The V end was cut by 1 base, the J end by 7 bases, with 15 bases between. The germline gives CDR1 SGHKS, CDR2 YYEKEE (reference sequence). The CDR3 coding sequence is TGTGCCAGCAGCTTGCGGCGCGATACTGAAAATGAGCAGTTCTTC. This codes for CASSLRRDTENEQFF.

CDR3 sequence reads: CASSLGPRADTQYF. Here the CDR3 DNA reads TGTGCCAGCAGTTTGGGCCCGAGAGCAGATACGCAGTATTTT. The V and J genes are TRBV12-3 or TRBV12-4 and TRBJ2-3; D gene uncertain. The V end was cut by 3 bases, the J end by 4 bases, with 11 bases between. The CDR3 extends over 14 amino acids.